This entry lists 3 T cell receptor beta chains sequenced from one sample in a study of a mutant IDH1 vaccine in newly diagnosed glioma listed by TCRdb under 2021. These receptors' antigens are unknown. The receptor library was made with the immunoSEQ multiplex PCR assay. In TCRdb, the immuneACCESS table is reduced to in-frame sequences with V and J assigned. These tables do not hold every clone; where another copy was compared, an unresolved V gene accounts for under half, and the others remain unexplained. The sample profile shows over 30,000 clones; about 86% of them were found once. The ten largest clones add up to 12% of the sample. The sample's time point label, decoded: week 47, end of study. Each vaccine dose, consisting of 300 ug of a 20-mer mutant IDH1 peptide in Montanide, was administered subcutaneously with topical imiquimod. Sequences were derived from PBMCs, sampled from a glioma patient whose treatment included an IDH1 peptide vaccine. These receptors all stem from a woman aged 30 to 39 with glioma.

A remark on this clone: The same CDR3 arises from other DNA sequences in this sample as well. The chain couples TRBV18 to TRBJ1-5, with 8 bases fitting TRBD1. There are 15 residues in the CDR3. Per the germline V gene, CDR1 is KGHSH and CDR2 is LQKENI. V gave up 6 bases and J gave up 2 bases; unmatched junction bases: 6. The CDR3 sequence: CASSPDRGGNQPQHF. CDR3 DNA sequence: TGTGCCAGCTCGCCCGACAGGGGTGGCAATCAGCCCCAGCATTTT.

The chain recombines TRBV5-1 with TRBJ1-1, with D unresolved. The CDR3 is made up of 11 amino acids. Looked up from germline, CDR1 is SGHRS and CDR2 is YFSETQ. The V and J ends lost 3 bases and 7 bases respectively, with 7 bases between them. In nucleotides, the CDR3 is TGCGCCAGCAGCTCCGGGGATGAAGCTTTCTTT. Translation: CASSSGDEAFF.

The V gene is TRBV5-1, the J gene TRBJ2-5; perhaps TRBD1 as D (5 bases). CDR1 is SGHRS and CDR2 is YFSETQ in the germline V gene. This CDR3 has 15 residues. V was shortened by 5 bases and J by 5 bases, with 19 bases between the two germline ends. The CDR3 coding sequence is TGCGCCAGCAGGCCTACAGGTGATAATCTGGAGACCCAGTACTTC. It specifies CASRPTGDNLETQYF.